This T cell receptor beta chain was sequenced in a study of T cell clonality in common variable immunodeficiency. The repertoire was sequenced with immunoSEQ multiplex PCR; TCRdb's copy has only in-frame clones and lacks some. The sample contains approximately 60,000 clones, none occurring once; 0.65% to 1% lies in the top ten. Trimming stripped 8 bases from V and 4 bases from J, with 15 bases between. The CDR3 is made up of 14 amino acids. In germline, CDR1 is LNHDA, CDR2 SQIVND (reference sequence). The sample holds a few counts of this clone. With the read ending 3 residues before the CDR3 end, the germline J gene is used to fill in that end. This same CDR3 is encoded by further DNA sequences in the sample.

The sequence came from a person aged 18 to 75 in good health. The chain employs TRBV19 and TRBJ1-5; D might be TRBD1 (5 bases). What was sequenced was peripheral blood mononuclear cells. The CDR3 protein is CASLSTARNQPQHF. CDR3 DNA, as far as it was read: TGTGCCAGTCTATCGACAGCGAGAAATCAGCCC. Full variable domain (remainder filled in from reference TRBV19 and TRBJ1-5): DGGITQSPKYLFRKEGQNVTLSCEQNLNHDAMYWYRQDPGQGLRLIYYSQIVNDFQKGDIAEGYSVSREKKESFPLTVTSAQKNPTAFYLCASLSTARNQPQHFGDGTRLSIL.